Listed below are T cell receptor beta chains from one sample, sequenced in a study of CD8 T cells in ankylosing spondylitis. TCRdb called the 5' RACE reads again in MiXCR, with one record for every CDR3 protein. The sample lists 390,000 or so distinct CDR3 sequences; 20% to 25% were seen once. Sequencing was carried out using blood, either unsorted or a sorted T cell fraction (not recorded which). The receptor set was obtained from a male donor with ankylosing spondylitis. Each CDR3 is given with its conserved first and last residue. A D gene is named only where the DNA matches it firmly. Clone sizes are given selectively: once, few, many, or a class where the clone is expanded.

CASSIPPGQGANTIYF	TGTGCCAGCAGCATACCCCCGGGACAGGGGGCAAACACCATATATTTT	16	TRBD1	few	TRBV12-3/TRBV12-4	TRBJ1-3
CASRKPGELFF	TGTGCCAGCAGGAAACCCGGGGAGCTGTTTTTT	11	-	-	TRBV12-3/TRBV12-4	TRBJ2-2
CASSAGQGEGEQYF	TGCGCCAGCAGCGCGGGACAGGGTGAGGGCGAGCAGTACTTC	14	TRBD1	-	TRBV5-1	TRBJ2-7
CASSQPDFYGYTF	TGTGCCAGCAGCCAACCCGACTTCTATGGCTACACCTTC	13	-	-	TRBV3-1	TRBJ1-2
CSAPTVQSIYNEQFF	TGCAGTGCTCCCACCGTTCAGTCGATTTACAATGAGCAGTTCTTC	15	-	few	TRBV20-1	TRBJ2-1
CASSFSDDQPQHF	TGTGCCAGCAGCTTTTCCGACGATCAGCCCCAGCATTTT	13	-	few	TRBV9	TRBJ1-5
CASRGPHTGSGNTIYF	TGTGCCAGCAGAGGGCCCCACACAGGGTCTGGAAACACCATATATTTT	16	-	-	TRBV28	TRBJ1-3
CASSFGGRVDAETQYF	TGTGCCAGCAGCTTTGGCGGCAGGGTCGATGCCGAGACCCAGTACTTC	16	-	few	TRBV11-2	TRBJ2-5
CASSRQGRNYGYTF	TGTGCCAGCAGCAGACAGGGCCGTAACTATGGCTACACCTTC	14	TRBD1	-	TRBV12-3/TRBV12-4	TRBJ1-2
CASSPSYTGHGYTF	TGTGCCAGCTCACCAAGTTACACCGGCCATGGCTACACCTTC	14	-	-	TRBV18	TRBJ1-2
CATSDFGHEQFF	TGTGCCACCAGTGATTTCGGCCATGAGCAGTTCTTC	12	-	-	TRBV24-1	TRBJ2-1
CASSPTGGASYEQYF	TGTGCCAGCAGCCCGACAGGGGGCGCATCCTACGAGCAGTACTTC	15	TRBD1	few	TRBV12-3/TRBV12-4	TRBJ2-7
CASSALGAYNYGYTF	TGTGCCAGCAGCGCTTTGGGGGCCTATAACTATGGCTACACCTTC	15	-	few	TRBV9	TRBJ1-2
CASRQPGENIQYF	TGTGCCAGCAGACAACCGGGAGAAAACATTCAGTACTTC	13	-	few	TRBV6-2/TRBV6-3	TRBJ2-4
CASTGGTDTQYF	TGTGCCAGCACCGGCGGGACAGATACGCAGTATTTT	12	-	-	TRBV6-2/TRBV6-3	TRBJ2-3
CASSMRGGGEQFF	TGTGCCAGCAGCATGAGAGGGGGTGGTGAGCAGTTCTTC	13	-	few	TRBV6-5	TRBJ2-1
CASSLEGATTSEQYF	TGTGCCAGCAGCTTAGAGGGGGCTACAACAAGCGAGCAGTACTTC	15	TRBD1	-	TRBV7-8	TRBJ2-7
CARKVSGARNYGYTF	TGTGCCAGGAAAGTTTCAGGGGCCCGGAACTATGGCTACACCTTC	15	-	-	TRBV9	TRBJ1-2
CASSLTGVPNEKLFF	TGTGCCAGCAGTTTGACAGGGGTCCCAAATGAAAAACTGTTTTTT	15	TRBD1	-	TRBV7-9	TRBJ1-4
CSASQLAGGPETQYF	TGCAGTGCTAGCCAACTAGCGGGAGGGCCGGAGACCCAGTACTTC	15	TRBD2	few	TRBV20-1	TRBJ2-5
CAISRGGSGNTIYF	TGTGCCATCAGCAGGGGTGGCTCTGGAAACACCATATATTTT	14	-	-	TRBV10-3	TRBJ1-3
CSVGSSKAIYF	TGCAGCGTTGGGTCCTCCAAGGCCATATATTTT	11	-	-	TRBV29-1	TRBJ1-3
CASSRLTGGLAYEQYF	TGTGCCAGCAGCCGTCTTACCGGGGGCCTCGCCTACGAGCAGTACTTC	16	-	-	TRBV11-3	TRBJ2-7
CASSLVSTNTGELFF	TGCGCCAGCAGCTTGGTTTCCACGAACACCGGGGAGCTGTTTTTT	15	-	-	TRBV5-1	TRBJ2-2
CASSSPAGGSYNEQFF	TGTGCCAGCAGTTCCCCCGCCGGGGGCTCCTACAATGAGCAGTTCTTC	16	-	few	TRBV27	TRBJ2-1
CASSSWTGSTDTQYF	TGTGCCAGCAGCTCATGGACAGGGAGCACAGATACGCAGTATTTT	15	TRBD1	few	TRBV7-8	TRBJ2-3
CASSSTGTGDTDTQYF	TGCGCCAGCAGCTCTACCGGGACAGGGGACACAGATACGCAGTATTTT	16	TRBD1	few	TRBV5-1	TRBJ2-3
CASSLEGKAFF	TGTGCCAGCAGCTTGGAGGGAAAGGCTTTCTTT	11	-	few	TRBV7-9	TRBJ1-1
CASSEWAGRTYEQYF	TGTGCCAGCAGTGAATGGGCAGGGAGGACCTACGAGCAGTACTTC	15	-	-	TRBV25-1	TRBJ2-7
CATSDLPGRSGTDTQYF	TGTGCCACCAGTGATTTACCGGGAAGGAGCGGCACAGATACGCAGTATTTT	17	-	-	TRBV24-1	TRBJ2-3
CASSPGRTPSTDTQYF	TGTGCCAGCTCACCGGGAAGGACACCTAGCACAGATACGCAGTATTTT	16	-	few	TRBV18	TRBJ2-3
CSAISGLQETQYF	TGCAGTGCCATCAGCGGGCTCCAAGAGACCCAGTACTTC	13	-	few	TRBV20-1	TRBJ2-5
CATSDSSGKNTGELFF	TGTGCCACCAGTGATTCTAGCGGGAAGAACACCGGGGAGCTGTTTTTT	16	TRBD2	few	TRBV24-1	TRBJ2-2
CASSNEVRSTEAFF	TGTGCCAGCAGCAATGAAGTTCGGAGTACTGAAGCTTTCTTT	14	-	-	TRBV7-9	TRBJ1-1
CASSQGQDRTYNEQFF	TGCGCCAGCAGCCAAGGCCAGGACAGAACCTACAATGAGCAGTTCTTC	16	-	few	TRBV4-3	TRBJ2-1
CAISESDRWNTEAFF	TGTGCCATCAGTGAGTCGGACAGGTGGAACACTGAAGCTTTCTTT	15	TRBD1	-	TRBV10-3	TRBJ1-1
CASKEGGAVGHTGELFF	TGTGCCAGCAAGGAGGGGGGAGCGGTCGGGCACACCGGGGAGCTGTTTTTT	17	-	-	TRBV2	TRBJ2-2
CASSLREGPDTQYF	TGTGCCAGCAGTTTAAGAGAGGGCCCAGATACGCAGTATTTT	14	-	-	TRBV12-3/TRBV12-4	TRBJ2-3
CASSLTTTTDTQYF	TGTGCCAGCAGCTTGACTACAACCACAGATACGCAGTATTTT	14	-	-	TRBV5-5	TRBJ2-3
CASSIWFGTSDTQYF	TGTGCCAGCTCGATTTGGTTTGGGACCTCGGATACGCAGTATTTT	15	-	few	TRBV18	TRBJ2-3
CASTGTSGSYNEQFF	TGTGCCAGCACCGGGACTAGCGGGAGTTACAATGAGCAGTTCTTC	15	TRBD2	-	TRBV11-3	TRBJ2-1
CSARILASRAWELFF	TGCAGTGCTAGGATACTAGCCTCTCGGGCCTGGGAGCTGTTTTTT	15	-	-	TRBV20-1	TRBJ2-2
CASSTGGLAGVEQFF	TGCGCCAGCAGCACCGGAGGACTAGCGGGAGTTGAGCAGTTCTTC	15	TRBD2	-	TRBV5-1	TRBJ2-1
CASLGRAGYEQYF	TGTGCCAGCCTCGGGAGGGCCGGGTACGAGCAGTACTTC	13	TRBD2	-	TRBV28	TRBJ2-7
CASSSRDRSGNTIYF	TGTGCCAGCAGTTCGCGGGACCGCTCTGGAAACACCATATATTTT	15	-	few	TRBV12-3/TRBV12-4	TRBJ1-3
CAISVRAPGRNQPQHF	TGTGCCATCAGTGTTCGGGCCCCAGGACGCAATCAGCCCCAGCATTTT	16	-	few	TRBV10-3	TRBJ1-5
CASSQFPRGGTNSPLHF	TGTGCCAGCAGCCAATTCCCTCGGGGGGGGACAAATTCACCCCTCCACTTT	17	-	-	TRBV3-1	TRBJ1-6
CASSPQGVWSSYEQYF	TGTGCCAGCAGTCCACAGGGCGTCTGGTCCTCCTACGAGCAGTACTTC	16	-	-	TRBV6-1	TRBJ2-7
CSAQTGTAWGSSYEQYF	TGCAGTGCTCAAACCGGGACAGCCTGGGGATCCTCCTACGAGCAGTACTTC	17	TRBD1	-	TRBV20-1	TRBJ2-7
CASSPPFSSGGSTDTQYF	TGTGCCAGCTCACCCCCGTTCTCTAGCGGAGGTAGCACAGATACGCAGTATTTT	18	TRBD2	many	TRBV18	TRBJ2-3
CASRMTWGNQPQHF	TGTGCCAGCAGAATGACTTGGGGCAATCAGCCCCAGCATTTT	14	-	-	TRBV6-1	TRBJ1-5
CASRSAGANYGYTF	TGTGCCAGCAGATCCGCAGGGGCTAACTATGGCTACACCTTC	14	-	-	TRBV5-5	TRBJ1-2
CASSLWGAPEAFF	TGTGCCAGCAGTTTATGGGGGGCCCCTGAAGCTTTCTTT	13	-	-	TRBV12-3/TRBV12-4	TRBJ1-1
CSARDLVGGSNQPQHF	TGCAGTGCTAGAGACCTCGTGGGGGGTAGCAATCAGCCCCAGCATTTT	16	-	-	TRBV20-1	TRBJ1-5
CSVGGPNYEQYF	TGCAGCGTCGGGGGTCCAAACTACGAGCAGTACTTC	12	-	-	TRBV29-1	TRBJ2-7